These T cell receptor beta chains were read from a single sample in a study of CD8 T cells in ankylosing spondylitis. Each CDR3 protein is one row after TCRdb ran MiXCR on the 5' RACE reads. The sample records about 360,000 distinct CDR3 sequences, 14% to 15% being singletons. The specimen sequenced was blood, either unsorted or a sorted T cell fraction (not recorded which). These receptors originate from a male donor with ankylosing spondylitis or in good health (not recorded which). The CDR3 runs from the conserved cysteine through the conserved F or W. The D gene is left open where the match is weak. Not all rows give a size; the values are once, few, many and, for expanded clones, a class.

V gene: TRBV4-2
J gene: TRBJ2-2
clone size: NA
D gene: NA
CDR3 protein: CASSQSGRMNTGELFF
CDR3 DNA: TGTGCCAGCAGCCAGTCCGGACGGATGAACACCGGGGAGCTGTTTTTT

V gene: TRBV18
J gene: TRBJ1-1
clone size: NA
D gene: NA
CDR3 protein: CASLTGPQSEAFF
CDR3 DNA: TGTGCCAGCCTAACAGGTCCTCAGTCTGAAGCTTTCTTT

V gene: TRBV12-3/TRBV12-4
J gene: TRBJ2-1
clone size: NA
D gene: TRBD2
CDR3 protein: CASSLVSGTNNEQFF
CDR3 DNA: TGTGCCAGCAGTTTAGTTAGCGGGACAAACAATGAGCAGTTCTTC

V gene: TRBV3-1
J gene: TRBJ2-7
clone size: few
D gene: TRBD1
CDR3 protein: CASSPDRGFHEQYF
CDR3 DNA: TGTGCCAGCAGCCCGGACAGGGGGTTCCACGAGCAGTACTTC

V gene: TRBV5-8
J gene: TRBJ1-5
clone size: NA
D gene: NA
CDR3 protein: CASSSQPITYQPQHF
CDR3 DNA: TGTGCCAGCAGTTCGCAACCCATTACGTATCAGCCCCAGCATTTT

V gene: TRBV6-5
J gene: TRBJ1-5
clone size: NA
D gene: NA
CDR3 protein: CASSYSSAQGQPQHF
CDR3 DNA: TGTGCCAGCAGTTACTCTTCGGCGCAAGGTCAGCCCCAGCATTTT

V gene: TRBV6-1
J gene: TRBJ2-7
clone size: NA
D gene: TRBD1
CDR3 protein: CASSEVGQAAGEQYF
CDR3 DNA: TGTGCCAGCAGTGAAGTGGGACAGGCTGCAGGTGAGCAGTACTTC

V gene: TRBV20-1
J gene: TRBJ1-2
clone size: many
D gene: NA
CDR3 protein: CSARGGGLVGYTF
CDR3 DNA: TGCAGTGCTAGAGGGGGAGGGCTTGTTGGCTACACCTTC

V gene: TRBV3-1
J gene: TRBJ2-1
clone size: NA
D gene: NA
CDR3 protein: CASSKPDRREQFF
CDR3 DNA: TGTGCCAGCAGCAAACCTGACCGGCGGGAGCAGTTCTTC

V gene: TRBV29-1
J gene: TRBJ2-6
clone size: NA
D gene: NA
CDR3 protein: CSVALNSGANVLTF
CDR3 DNA: TGCAGCGTTGCTTTGAACTCTGGGGCCAACGTCCTGACTTTC

V gene: TRBV5-6
J gene: TRBJ1-6
clone size: NA
D gene: TRBD1
CDR3 protein: CASSPATGDLHF
CDR3 DNA: TGTGCCAGCAGCCCGGCGACAGGGGACCTCCACTTT

V gene: TRBV12-3/TRBV12-4
J gene: TRBJ1-5
clone size: few
D gene: NA
CDR3 protein: CASSLYGRSNQPQHF
CDR3 DNA: TGTGCCAGCAGTTTATATGGTAGGAGCAATCAGCCCCAGCATTTT